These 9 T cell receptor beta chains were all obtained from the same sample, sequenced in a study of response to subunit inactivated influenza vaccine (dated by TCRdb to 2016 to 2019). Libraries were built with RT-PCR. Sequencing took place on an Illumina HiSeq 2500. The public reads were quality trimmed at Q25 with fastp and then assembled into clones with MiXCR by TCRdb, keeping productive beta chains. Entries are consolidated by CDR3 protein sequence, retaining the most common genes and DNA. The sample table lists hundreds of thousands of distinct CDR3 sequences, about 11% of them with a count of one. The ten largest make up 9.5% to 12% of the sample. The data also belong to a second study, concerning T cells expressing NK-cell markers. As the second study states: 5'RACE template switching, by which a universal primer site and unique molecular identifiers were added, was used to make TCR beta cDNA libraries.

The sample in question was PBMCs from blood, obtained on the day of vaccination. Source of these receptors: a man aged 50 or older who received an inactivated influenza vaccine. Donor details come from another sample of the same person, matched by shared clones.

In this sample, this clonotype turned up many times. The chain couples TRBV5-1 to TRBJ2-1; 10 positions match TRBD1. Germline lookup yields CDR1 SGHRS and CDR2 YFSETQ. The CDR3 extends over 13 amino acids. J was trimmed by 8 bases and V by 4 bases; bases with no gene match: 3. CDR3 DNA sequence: TGCGCCAGCAGCCCGGGGACAGGGGATGAGCAGTTCTTC. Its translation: CASSPGTGDEQFF.

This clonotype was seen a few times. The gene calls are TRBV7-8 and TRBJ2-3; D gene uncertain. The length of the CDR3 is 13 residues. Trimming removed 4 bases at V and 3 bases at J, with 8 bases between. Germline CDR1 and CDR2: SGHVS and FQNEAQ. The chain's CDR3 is CASSWGRTDTQYF. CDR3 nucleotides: TGTGCCAGCAGCTGGGGTAGGACAGATACGCAGTATTTT.

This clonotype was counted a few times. This CDR3 is CASSPPYGTGGYNEQFF. In nucleotides, the CDR3 is TGTGCCAGCAGCCCACCCTACGGGACAGGGGGCTACAATGAGCAGTTCTTC. J is TRBJ2-1 and V is TRBV7-9, with TRBD1 identical over 11 bases. Germline V gene data show CDR1 as SEHNR and CDR2 as FQNEAQ (reference sequence). The CDR3 loop spans 17 amino acids. The trim removed 5 bases at V and 3 bases at J, leaving 9 bases unmatched. Complete variable domain (other parts from reference TRBV7-9 and TRBJ2-1): DTGVSQNPRHKITKRGQNVTFRCDPISEHNRLYWYRQTLGQGPEFLTYFQNEAQLEKSRLLSDRFSAERPKGSFSTLEIQRTEQGDSAMYLCASSPPYGTGGYNEQFFGPGTRLTVL.

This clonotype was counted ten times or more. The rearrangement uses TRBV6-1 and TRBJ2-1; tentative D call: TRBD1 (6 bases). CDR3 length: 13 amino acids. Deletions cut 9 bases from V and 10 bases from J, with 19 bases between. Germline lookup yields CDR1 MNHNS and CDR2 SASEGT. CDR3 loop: CASYSVQGLEQFF. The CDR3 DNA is TGTGCCAGTTATAGCGTCCAGGGGCTCGAGCAGTTCTTC.

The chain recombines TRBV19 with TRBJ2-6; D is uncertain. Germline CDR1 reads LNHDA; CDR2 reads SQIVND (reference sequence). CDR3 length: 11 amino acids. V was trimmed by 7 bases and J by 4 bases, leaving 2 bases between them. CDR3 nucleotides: TGTGCCAGTAAAGGGGCCAACGTCCTGACTTTC. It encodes CASKGANVLTF.

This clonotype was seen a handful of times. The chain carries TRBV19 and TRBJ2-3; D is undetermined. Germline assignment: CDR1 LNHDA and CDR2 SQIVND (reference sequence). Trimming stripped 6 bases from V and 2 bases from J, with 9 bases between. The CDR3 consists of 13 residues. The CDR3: CASRASATDTQYF. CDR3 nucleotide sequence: TGTGCCAGTAGAGCTTCCGCCACAGATACGCAGTATTTT.

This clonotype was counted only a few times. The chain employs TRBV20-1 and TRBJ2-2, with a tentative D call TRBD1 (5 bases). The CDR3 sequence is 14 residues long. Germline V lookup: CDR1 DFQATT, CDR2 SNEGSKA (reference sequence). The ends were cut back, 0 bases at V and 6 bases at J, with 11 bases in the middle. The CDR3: CSAREDNLPGELFF. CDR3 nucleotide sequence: TGCAGTGCTAGAGAGGACAATCTCCCCGGGGAGCTGTTTTTT.

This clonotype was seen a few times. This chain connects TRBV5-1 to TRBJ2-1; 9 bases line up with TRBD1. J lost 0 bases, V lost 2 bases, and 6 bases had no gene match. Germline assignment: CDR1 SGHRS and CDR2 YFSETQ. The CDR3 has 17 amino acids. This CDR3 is CASSFAGTGSSYNEQFF. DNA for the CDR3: TGCGCCAGCAGCTTCGCCGGGACAGGGAGCTCCTACAATGAGCAGTTCTTC.

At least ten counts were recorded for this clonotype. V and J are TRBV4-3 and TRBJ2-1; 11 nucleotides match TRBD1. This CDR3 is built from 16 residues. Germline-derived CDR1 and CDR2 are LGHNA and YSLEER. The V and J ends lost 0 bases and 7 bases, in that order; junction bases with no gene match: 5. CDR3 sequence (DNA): TGCGCCAGCAGCCAAGATAGGGGGACAGGGGGTAATGAGCAGTTCTTC. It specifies CASSQDRGTGGNEQFF.